These T cell receptor beta chains were read from a single sample in a study of shared clonotypes between healthy human individuals. Profiled with immunoSEQ multiplex PCR; TCRdb holds only in-frame clones, not every one. The sample yields about 1 million clones, 60% to 80% seen once. What was sequenced was memory CD4+ T cells sorted from blood. Source of these receptors: a man aged 18 to 29 in good health. CDR3s include the opening cysteine and the closing phenylalanine or tryptophan. D genes are given only for firm matches. The size entry is marked missing in some rows and otherwise reads once, few, many or a size class.

14 | TRBJ1-4 | NA | NA | TRBV7-2 | CASSLDRANEKLFF | TGTGCCAGCAGCTTAGACAGGGCGAATGAAAAACTGTTTTTT
14 | TRBJ1-6 | NA | NA | TRBV11-2 | CASSLGPTNSPLHF | TGTGCCAGCAGCTTAGGACCGACGAATTCACCCCTCCACTTT
12 | TRBJ2-2 | NA | NA | TRBV2 | CASRLSPGELFF | TGTGCCAGCCGACTATCTCCCGGGGAGCTGTTTTTT
13 | TRBJ2-1 | NA | NA | TRBV28 | CASRPDSSNEQFF | TGTGCCAGCAGACCCGACAGTAGCAATGAGCAGTTCTTC
15 | TRBJ1-2 | NA | NA | TRBV10-3 | CAISETVGNNYGYTF | TGTGCCATCAGTGAGACGGTCGGGAATAACTATGGCTACACCTTC
15 | TRBJ2-2 | TRBD2 | NA | TRBV6-5 | CASSSGGKGSGELFF | TGTGCCAGCAGTTCGGGGGGGAAAGGTTCCGGGGAGCTGTTTTTT
17 | TRBJ2-5 | TRBD2 | few | TRBV4-2 | CASSQETSGEPRETQYF | TGTGCCAGCAGCCAAGAAACTAGCGGGGAACCACGTGAGACCCAGTACTTC
14 | TRBJ2-2 | TRBD1 | NA | TRBV15 | CATSRDRVYGELFF | TGTGCCACCAGCAGGGACAGGGTGTACGGGGAGCTGTTTTTT
14 | TRBJ2-5 | TRBD1 | NA | TRBV6-1 | CASIGQGVRETQYF | TGTGCCAGCATCGGACAGGGGGTGCGGGAGACCCAGTACTTC
16 | TRBJ1-2 | TRBD1 | NA | TRBV4-1 | CASSQVGTGTGVSYTF | TGCGCCAGCAGCCAAGTTGGGACAGGGACGGGTGTAAGCTACACCTTC
15 | TRBJ1-5 | NA | few | TRBV19 | CASSMDPMGNQPQHF | TGTGCCAGTAGTATGGACCCTATGGGCAATCAGCCCCAGCATTTT
16 | TRBJ2-3 | NA | NA | TRBV4-3 | CASSQDRTGRTDTQYF | TGCGCCAGCAGCCAAGACAGGACGGGCCGCACAGATACGCAGTATTTT
11 | TRBJ1-1 | NA | NA | TRBV13 | CASSYTGEAFF | TGTGCCAGCAGCTATACAGGGGAAGCTTTCTTT
15 | TRBJ2-3 | NA | NA | TRBV5-8 | CASSLGGAPTDTQYF | TGTGCCAGCAGCTTGGGGGGGGCTCCCACAGATACGCAGTATTTT
13 | TRBJ2-7 | NA | NA | TRBV7-9 | CASSLRTTFEQYF | TGTGCCAGCAGCTTGAGAACGACGTTCGAGCAGTACTTC
11 | TRBJ2-5 | NA | NA | TRBV20-1 | CSARVPETQYF | TGCAGTGCTAGAGTTCCGGAGACCCAGTACTTC
16 | TRBJ2-1 | NA | NA | TRBV5-6 | CASSMISGVAYNEQFF | TGTGCCAGCAGCATGATTTCAGGGGTTGCCTACAATGAGCAGTTCTTC
14 | TRBJ1-1 | NA | few | TRBV18 | CASSPPPLGTEAFF | TGTGCCAGCTCACCACCACCCTTGGGGACTGAAGCTTTCTTT
13 | TRBJ1-2 | NA | NA | TRBV27 | CASSFYEGYGYTF | TGTGCCAGCAGTTTCTATGAAGGCTATGGCTACACCTTC
15 | TRBJ2-5 | NA | few | TRBV11-3 | CASSLGGSETETQYF | TGTGCCAGCAGCCTGGGCGGTAGCGAGACGGAGACCCAGTACTTC
15 | TRBJ2-5 | TRBD1 | NA | TRBV5-3 | CARSLDRGSKETQYF | TGTGCCAGAAGCTTGGACAGGGGCTCTAAAGAGACCCAGTACTTC
15 | TRBJ2-2 | NA | NA | TRBV27 | CAARGRQANTGELFF | TGTGCCGCCCGCGGGCGACAGGCGAACACCGGGGAGCTGTTTTTT
16 | TRBJ1-2 | NA | NA | TRBV2 | CASSERRTKGNYGYTF | TGTGCCAGCAGTGAGAGAAGGACGAAGGGGAACTATGGCTACACCTTC
14 | TRBJ2-7 | TRBD1 | NA | TRBV5-1 | CASSSGTGFDEQYF | TGCGCCAGCAGTTCCGGGACAGGGTTCGACGAGCAGTACTTC
14 | TRBJ2-5 | TRBD1 | few | TRBV5-1 | CASSLTGALETQYF | TGCGCCAGCAGCTTGACAGGGGCACTTGAGACCCAGTACTTC
15 | TRBJ1-1 | NA | NA | TRBV5-4 | CASSSGQTGNTEAFF | TGTGCCAGCAGCTCAGGACAGACGGGTAACACTGAAGCTTTCTTT
18 | TRBJ1-1 | TRBD1 | NA | TRBV4-1 | CASSQRGTGLDFDTEAFF | TGCGCCAGCAGCCAACGCGGGACAGGGTTAGATTTCGACACTGAAGCTTTCTTT
14 | TRBJ2-3 | TRBD2 | NA | TRBV29-1 | CSVGLAPSTDTQYF | TGCAGCGTCGGACTAGCCCCTAGCACAGATACGCAGTATTTT
16 | TRBJ2-2 | TRBD2 | once | TRBV5-5 | CASSAGTSGLSGELFF | TGTGCCAGCAGTGCCGGGACTAGCGGCTTGAGCGGGGAGCTGTTTTTT